The 9 T cell receptor beta chains presented below share a single source sample, sequenced in a study of CD8+ T cells in alopecia areata. Noted treatment: oral pan-JAK inhibitor, 5-10 mg twice daily. After isolation, RNA underwent reverse transcription to generate cDNA as the sequencing template. The data were produced by immunoSEQ multiplex PCR, yet TCRdb's version contains in-frame clones alone and is incomplete. The data contain nearly 95,000 clones, 70% to 85% of them singletons. Sample: CD8+ T cells sorted from blood, taken around week 46, from a patient treated with tofacitinib. The source is a human donor with alopecia areata.

The V and J genes are TRBV4-3 and TRBJ2-6; TRBD1 aligns across 12 bases. Germline V gene lookup returns CDR1 LGHNA and CDR2 YSLEER. The CDR3 is 19 residues long. V shed 3 bases and J 4 bases; nucleotides not matched to a gene: 10. CDR3 nucleotide sequence: TGCGCCAGCAGCCAGGATGGGGACAGGGGGCTAGGAGGGGCCAACGTCCTGACTTTC. This encodes CASSQDGDRGLGGANVLTF.

The J gene is TRBJ2-3, the V gene TRBV15; 9 bases align to TRBD1. Germline CDR1 and CDR2: LNHNV and YYDKDF (reference sequence). The trim removed 1 base at V and 5 bases at J, leaving 13 bases unmatched. The CDR3 is 18 residues long. The CDR3 DNA reads as TGTGCCACCAGCAGAGGGATCGGGGACAGGGTGGACCTAGATACGCAGTATTTT. It yields the protein CATSRGIGDRVDLDTQYF.

The chain has TRBV5-1 and TRBJ2-3; TRBD1 might be the D (6 bases). CDR1 and CDR2 from the germline V gene are SGHRS and YFSETQ. This CDR3 comprises 13 residues. Trimming cost V 5 bases and J 0 bases, with 7 bases left between them. The CDR3 DNA reads TGCGCCAGCAGGGGGGCTAGCACAGATACGCAGTATTTT. Protein: CASRGASTDTQYF.

In its sample, this clone was seen a few times. The rearrangement links TRBV29-1 to TRBJ2-2; D unresolved. The V gene lost 1 base and the J gene lost 0 bases, with 9 bases spanning the gap. Germline lookup yields CDR1 SQVTM and CDR2 ANQGSEA. This CDR3 contains 15 residues. In DNA form, the CDR3 reads TGCAGCGTTGAAGTGGCCGGAGCGAACACCGGGGAGCTGTTTTTT. This encodes CSVEVAGANTGELFF.

V is TRBV29-1 and J is TRBJ1-1; no definite D call. Looked up from germline, CDR1 is SQVTM and CDR2 is ANQGSEA. The V end lost 5 bases, the J end lost 4 bases, and 8 bases lay between the germline ends. The CDR3 length is 11 residues. The CDR3 bases are TGCAGCGTTAGAGGGAGCACTGAAGCTTTCTTT. Protein sequence: CSVRGSTEAFF.

This clone has just one count. The rearrangement uses TRBV27 and TRBJ1-1, with a tentative D call TRBD1 (6 bases). Germline lookup yields CDR1 MNHEY and CDR2 SMNVEV (reference sequence). V lost 2 bases and J lost 4, with 11 bases in between. The CDR3 runs 14 residues. The CDR3 DNA is TGTGCCAGCAGTTTAGGCAGGGGCGGCACTGAAGCTTTCTTT. This gives the protein CASSLGRGGTEAFF.

The chain joins TRBV5-6 to TRBJ1-5; 7 bases match TRBD1. CDR3 length: 13 residues. With V trimmed by 4 bases and J by 9 bases, 7 bases remained unmatched. Germline loops: CDR1 SGHDT, CDR2 YYEEEE. The DNA for the CDR3 is TGTGCCAGCAGCGAAGGGACAGCCGGGCCCCAGCATTTT. It yields the protein CASSEGTAGPQHF.

CDR3 residues: CAWSVGGTTYEQYF. The CDR3 coding sequence is TGTGCCTGGTCAGTCGGGGGGACAACTTACGAGCAGTACTTC. The V call is TRBV30, the J call TRBJ2-7; tentative D call: TRBD2 (7 bases). Germline V gives CDR1 GTSNPN, CDR2 SVGIG (reference sequence). The germline V and J ends were trimmed by 5 bases and 4 bases, with 18 bases remaining between them. This CDR3 has 14 residues. Together with reference TRBV30 and TRBJ2-7, the CDR3 gives the full variable domain: SQTIHQWPATLVQPVGSPLSLECTVEGTSNPNLYWYRQAAGRGLQLLFYSVGIGQISSEVPQNLSASRPQDRQFILSSKKLLLSDSGFYLCAWSVGGTTYEQYFGPGTRLTVT.

The J gene is TRBJ1-2, the V gene TRBV29-1; D ambiguous. CDR1 is SQVTM, CDR2 ANQGSEA, per germline. Deletions cut 3 bases from V and 3 bases from J, with 17 bases between. This CDR3 has 15 amino acids. The CDR3 nucleotides read TGCAGCGTTGAGACTTCCTCGTCCCAATACTATGGCTACACCTTC. Its translation is CSVETSSSQYYGYTF.